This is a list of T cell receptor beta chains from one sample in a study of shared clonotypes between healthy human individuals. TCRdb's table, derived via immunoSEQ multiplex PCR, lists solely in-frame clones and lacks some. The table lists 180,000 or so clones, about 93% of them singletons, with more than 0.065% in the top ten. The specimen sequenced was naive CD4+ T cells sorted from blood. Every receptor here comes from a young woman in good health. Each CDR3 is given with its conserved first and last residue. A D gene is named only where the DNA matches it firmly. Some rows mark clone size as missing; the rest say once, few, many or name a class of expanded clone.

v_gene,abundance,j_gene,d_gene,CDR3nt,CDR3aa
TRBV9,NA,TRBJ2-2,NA,TGTGCCAGCAGCGTAGTCGCCGGGTCCCCCGGGGAGCTGTTTTTT,CASSVVAGSPGELFF
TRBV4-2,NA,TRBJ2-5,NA,TGTGCCAGCAGCCAAGATGAAGTCCAGCGGCAAGAGACCCAGTACTTC,CASSQDEVQRQETQYF
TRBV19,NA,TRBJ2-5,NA,TGTGCCACCCCGGAGGGCCAAGAGACCCAGTACTTC,CATPEGQETQYF
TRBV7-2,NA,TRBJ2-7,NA,TGTGCCAGCAGCTTACTCCCAGCCCCCTACGAGCAGTACTTC,CASSLLPAPYEQYF
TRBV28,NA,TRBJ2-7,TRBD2,TGTGCCAGCACCATAGCGGGAGGACCAGCCTACGAGCAGTACTTC,CASTIAGGPAYEQYF
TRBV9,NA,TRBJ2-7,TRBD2,TGTGCCAGCAGCGCAAATCTAGCGGGCGAGCAGTACTTC,CASSANLAGEQYF
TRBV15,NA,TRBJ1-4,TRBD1,TGTGCCACCAGCAGACCGGGACAGAATGAAAAACTGTTTTTT,CATSRPGQNEKLFF
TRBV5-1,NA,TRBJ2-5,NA,TGCGCCAGCAGCTTTGGACAGCTCCAAGAGACCCAGTACTTC,CASSFGQLQETQYF
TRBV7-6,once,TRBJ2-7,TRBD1,TGTGCCAGCAGCCCCGGGACAGTAGGCGAGCAGTACTTC,CASSPGTVGEQYF
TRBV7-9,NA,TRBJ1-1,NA,TGTGCCAGCAGCGACACAGGACTCACTGAAGCTTTCTTT,CASSDTGLTEAFF
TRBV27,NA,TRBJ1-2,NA,TGTGCCAGCAGTTTATTTCGGGATACGGGTGGCTACACCTTC,CASSLFRDTGGYTF
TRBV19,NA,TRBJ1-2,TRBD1,TGTGCCAGTAGTATAGGACAGGGGGCGAACTATGGCTACACCTTC,CASSIGQGANYGYTF
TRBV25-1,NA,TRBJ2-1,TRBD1,TGTGCCAGCAGTGGGGACAGGGGGGTTTACAATGAGCAGTTCTTC,CASSGDRGVYNEQFF
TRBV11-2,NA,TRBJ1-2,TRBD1,TGTGCCAGCAGCATTTCGACAGGGAGATATGGCTACACCTTC,CASSISTGRYGYTF
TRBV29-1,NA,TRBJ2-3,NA,TGCAGCGTTGGGGGGACGGAATCTAGCACAGATACGCAGTATTTT,CSVGGTESSTDTQYF
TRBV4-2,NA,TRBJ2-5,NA,TGTGCCAGCAGCCCCGAGTGGGGGCGAGAGACCCAGTACTTC,CASSPEWGRETQYF
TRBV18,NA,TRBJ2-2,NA,TGTGCCAGCTCACCCCCCCCCGGGGAGCTGTTTTTT,CASSPPPGELFF
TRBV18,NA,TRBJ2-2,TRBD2,TGTGCCAGCTCACCCGCCTTTCTAGCGGCCAACACCGGGGAGCTGTTTTTT,CASSPAFLAANTGELFF
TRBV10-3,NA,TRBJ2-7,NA,TGTGCCATCAGCATGACAGTGGAGTCCTACGAGCAGTACTTC,CAISMTVESYEQYF
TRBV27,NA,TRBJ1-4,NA,TGTGCCAGCAGTCCCAGGGGAGGTGGAGAAAAACTGTTTTTT,CASSPRGGGEKLFF
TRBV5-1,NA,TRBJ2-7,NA,TGCGCCAGCAGCTTGGAAAACGAGCAGTACTTC,CASSLENEQYF
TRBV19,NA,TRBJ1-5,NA,TGTGCCAGTCATATTTTGGGGGGACACAGCAATAGCAATCAGCCCCAGCATTTT,CASHILGGHSNSNQPQHF
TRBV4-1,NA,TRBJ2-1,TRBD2,TGCGCCAGCCGCACTAGCGTTTCATCTCATGAGCAGTTCTTC,CASRTSVSSHEQFF
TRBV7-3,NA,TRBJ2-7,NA,TGTGCCAGCAGCATCCGGGACGGAAACTACGAGCAGTACTTC,CASSIRDGNYEQYF
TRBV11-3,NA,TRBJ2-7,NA,TGTGCCAGCAGCTTACGGTCCGGCAGCAACGTCGAGCAGTACTTC,CASSLRSGSNVEQYF
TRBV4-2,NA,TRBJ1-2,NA,TGTGCCAGCAGCCAAGACCGGTATGGCTACACCTTC,CASSQDRYGYTF
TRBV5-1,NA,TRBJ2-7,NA,TGCGCCAGCAGCTTGGGTCGCGGAAGCGGCTACGAGCAGTACTTC,CASSLGRGSGYEQYF
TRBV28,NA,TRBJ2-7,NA,TGTGCCAGCAGTTTAGCCGATGAGCAGTACTTC,CASSLADEQYF
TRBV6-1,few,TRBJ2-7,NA,TGTGCCAGCTCGGTCGGGTTCACCTACGAGCAGTACTTC,CASSVGFTYEQYF
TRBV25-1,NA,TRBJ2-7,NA,TGTGCCAGCAGTCAAAACTACGAGCAGTACTTC,CASSQNYEQYF
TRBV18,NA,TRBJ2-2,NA,TGTGCCAGCTCACCACCCTCCAGGAACACCGGGGAGCTGTTTTTT,CASSPPSRNTGELFF
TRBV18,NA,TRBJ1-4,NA,TGTGCCAGCTCAACGGTACAGGGAGCTAATGAAAAACTGTTTTTT,CASSTVQGANEKLFF
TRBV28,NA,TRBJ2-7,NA,TGTGCCAGCAGTTTTGGGGGCAGGAACTACGAGCAGTACTTC,CASSFGGRNYEQYF
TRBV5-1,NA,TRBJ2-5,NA,TGCGCCAGCAGCCCCCGGGCGGGGCAAGAGACCCAGTACTTC,CASSPRAGQETQYF
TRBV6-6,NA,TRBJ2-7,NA,TGTGCCAGCAGTTACGGGACGGATCCCCGCGAGCAGTACTTC,CASSYGTDPREQYF
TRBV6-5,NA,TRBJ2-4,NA,TGTGCCAGCAGCCAGGCCCGGGGGTGGGACATTCAGTACTTC,CASSQARGWDIQYF
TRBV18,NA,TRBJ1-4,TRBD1,TGTGCCAGCACCAACCAGGGGGCGGCTAATGAAAAACTGTTTTTT,CASTNQGAANEKLFF
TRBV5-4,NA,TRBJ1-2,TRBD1,TGTGCCAGCAGCCCCGAAAGACAGGGGAGCTACACCTTC,CASSPERQGSYTF
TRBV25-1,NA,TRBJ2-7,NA,TGTGCCAGCAGTGAAGATGAGGAGGGGACCTACGAGCAGTACTTC,CASSEDEEGTYEQYF
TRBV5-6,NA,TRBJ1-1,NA,TGTGCCAGCAGCTTGGGTAGGGGGTGGTACACTGAAGCTTTCTTT,CASSLGRGWYTEAFF
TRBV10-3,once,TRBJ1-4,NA,TGTGCCATCAGATTATCAGGGTCTACTAATGAAAAACTGTTTTTT,CAIRLSGSTNEKLFF
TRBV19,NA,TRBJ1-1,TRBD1,TGTGCCAGTAGCCCTGGGACAGGGGGTACTGAAGCTTTCTTT,CASSPGTGGTEAFF
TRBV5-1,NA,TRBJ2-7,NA,TGCGCCAGCAGCTTAACGGGGTCTCAGGGCGAGCAGTACTTC,CASSLTGSQGEQYF
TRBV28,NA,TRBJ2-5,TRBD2,TGTGCCAGCAGGAGCCACGGGGGAGGGCCAGGGGAGACCCAGTACTTC,CASRSHGGGPGETQYF
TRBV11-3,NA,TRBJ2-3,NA,TGTGCCAGCAGCTTAGGGGGAACAGATACGCAGTATTTT,CASSLGGTDTQYF